This T cell receptor beta chain was obtained from a study of identical twins. This clonotype came up many times. The target antigen is unknown. MiXCR, run by TCRdb on the 5' RACE reads, gives a single entry per CDR3 protein. This table holds nearly 650,000 distinct CDR3 sequences, under 8.5% found once. Study-wide findings and caveats: Insertion counts were lower in abundant cord blood beta clonotypes, a trend that memory repertoires did not show.

Germline CDR1 reads SGHDT; CDR2 reads YYEEEE. Trimming removed 3 bases from V and 0 bases from J, with 19 bases in between. The CDR3 is 17 residues long. This same sample was also taken into another study, of yellow fever vaccine responses in identical twins.

The sample comprised PBMCs. This clonotype originated in a woman between 18 and 29 years old in good health. The rearrangement joins TRBV5-6 to TRBJ2-7, with a weak D call TRBD2 (6 bases). The chain's CDR3 is CASSSPVTSKTSYEQYF. The CDR3 DNA sequence: TGTGCCAGCAGCTCGCCGGTTACTAGCAAGACCTCCTACGAGCAGTACTTC. Full variable domain (remainder filled in from reference TRBV5-6 and TRBJ2-7): DAGVTQSPTHLIKTRGQQVTLRCSPKSGHDTVSWYQQALGQGPQFIFQYYEEEERQRGNFPDRFSGHQFPNYSSELNVNALLLGDSALYLCASSSPVTSKTSYEQYFGPGTRLTVT.